This T cell receptor beta chain was retrieved from a study of cytomegalovirus exposure and HLA in healthy donors. The V and J ends lost 6 bases and 9 bases respectively, with 9 bases between them. The CDR3 is 10 amino acids. CDR1 is DFQATT, CDR2 SNEGSKA, per germline (reference sequence). Study-level points and caveats: A previous analysis found most TCR beta V segments productive roughly 87% or roughly 30% of the time. Later on, a genetic analysis was performed. It linked a missense variant in DCLRE1C with V- and J-gene trimming of TCR beta.

About this clone itself: Its antigen is not identified.

Primers for the PCR totalled 60 Vbeta and 13 Jbeta. Generated by immunoSEQ multiplex PCR, the TCRdb table keeps only in-frame clones and is missing some. Among 100,000 or so clones listed, roughly 86% were seen once. The source is a human donor in good health. The material sequenced was PBMCs. The chain employs TRBV20-1 and TRBJ2-1, with D possibly being TRBD1 (5 bases). CDR3 DNA: TGCAGTGCAATAGGGGTTGAGCAGTTCTTC. This codes for CSAIGVEQFF.